These 2 T cell receptor beta chains originate from one sample sequenced in a study of T cell repertoires in cytomegalovirus infection. MiXCR was run by TCRdb on the reads, yielding one entry per CDR3 protein. The sample carries under 150,000 distinct CDR3 sequences, about 33% recorded once. Which antigens these TCRs recognize remains unknown. Material: CD8+ T cells from cultured PBMCs, obtained from culture after CMV antigen stimulation. The receptors shown here come from a human donor in good health (CMV status not recorded). Some clones in this sample may be carry-over from other donors' samples.

This chain uses TRBV12-3 or TRBV12-4 with TRBJ1-2; the D gene is possibly TRBD1 (6 bases). This CDR3 is built from 17 residues. V lost 4 bases and J 10 bases, leaving 28 bases between the germline ends. CDR3 nucleotides: TGTGCCAGCAGTTGGAACCCCCAGGGGTTTAGTTATAGTGACTACACCTTC. Translation gives CASSWNPQGFSYSDYTF.

In nucleotides, the CDR3 is TGTGCCAGTAGTATAGTCCCCGGGAGGCTTGAGACCTACAATGAGCAGTTCTTC. Its protein product is CASSIVPGRLETYNEQFF. The chain employs TRBV19 and TRBJ2-1, with 7 bases aligning to TRBD2. The length of the CDR3 is 18 residues. Losses at the gene ends were 1 base for V and 2 bases for J; bases not matched to a gene: 11. The V gene's germline CDR1 is LNHDA and CDR2 SQIVND (reference sequence). Full variable domain (remainder filled in from reference TRBV19 and TRBJ2-1): DGGITQSPKYLFRKEGQNVTLSCEQNLNHDAMYWYRQDPGQGLRLIYYSQIVNDFQKGDIAEGYSVSREKKESFPLTVTSAQKNPTAFYLCASSIVPGRLETYNEQFFGPGTRLTVL.